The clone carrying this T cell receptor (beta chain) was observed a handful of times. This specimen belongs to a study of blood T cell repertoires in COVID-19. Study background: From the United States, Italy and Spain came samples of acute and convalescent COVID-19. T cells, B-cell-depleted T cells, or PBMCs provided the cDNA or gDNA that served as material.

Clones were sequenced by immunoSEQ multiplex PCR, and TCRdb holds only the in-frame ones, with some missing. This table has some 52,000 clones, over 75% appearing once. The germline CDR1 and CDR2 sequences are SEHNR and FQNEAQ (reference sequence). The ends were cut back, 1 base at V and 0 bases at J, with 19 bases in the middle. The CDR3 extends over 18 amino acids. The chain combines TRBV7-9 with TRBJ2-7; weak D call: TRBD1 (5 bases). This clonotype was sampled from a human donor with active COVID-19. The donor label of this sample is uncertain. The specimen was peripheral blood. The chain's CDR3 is CASSLEGQGSPSSYEQYF. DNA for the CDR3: TGTGCCAGCAGCTTAGAGGGGCAGGGATCCCCGAGCTCCTACGAGCAGTACTTC.